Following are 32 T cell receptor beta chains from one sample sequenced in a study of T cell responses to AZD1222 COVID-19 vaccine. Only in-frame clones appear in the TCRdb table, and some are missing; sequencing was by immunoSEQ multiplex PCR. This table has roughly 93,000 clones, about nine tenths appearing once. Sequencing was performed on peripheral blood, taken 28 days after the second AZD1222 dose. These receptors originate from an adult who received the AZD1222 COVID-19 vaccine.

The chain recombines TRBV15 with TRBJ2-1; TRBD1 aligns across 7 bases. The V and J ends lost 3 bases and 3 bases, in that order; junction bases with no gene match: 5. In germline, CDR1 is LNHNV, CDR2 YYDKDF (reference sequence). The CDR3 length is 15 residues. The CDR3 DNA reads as TGTGCCACCAGCAGGAACAGGGGAAGCTACAATGAGCAGTTCTTC. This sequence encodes CATSRNRGSYNEQFF. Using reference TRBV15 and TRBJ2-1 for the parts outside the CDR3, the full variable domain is DAMVIQNPRYQVTQFGKPVTLSCSQTLNHNVMYWYQQKSSQAPKLLFHYYDKDFNNEADTPDNFQSRRPNTSFCFLDIRSPGLGDTAMYLCATSRNRGSYNEQFFGPGTRLTVL.

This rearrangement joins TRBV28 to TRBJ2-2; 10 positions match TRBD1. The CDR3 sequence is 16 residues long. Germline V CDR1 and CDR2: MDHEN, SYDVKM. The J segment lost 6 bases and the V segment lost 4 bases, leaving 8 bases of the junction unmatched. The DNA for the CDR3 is TGTGCCAGCAGTTCCGGGGACAGGGGTAACGCCGGGGAGCTGTTTTTT. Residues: CASSSGDRGNAGELFF.

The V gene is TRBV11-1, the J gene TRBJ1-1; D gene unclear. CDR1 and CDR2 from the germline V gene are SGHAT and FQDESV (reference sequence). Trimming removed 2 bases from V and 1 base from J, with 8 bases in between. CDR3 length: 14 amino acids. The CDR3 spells CASSLRPKNTEAFF. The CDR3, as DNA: TGTGCCAGCAGCTTACGGCCAAAGAACACTGAAGCTTTCTTT. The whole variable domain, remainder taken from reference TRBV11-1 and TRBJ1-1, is EAEVAQSPRYKITEKSQAVAFWCDPISGHATLYWYRQILGQGPELLVQFQDESVVDDSQLPKDRFSAERLKGVDSTLKIQPAELGDSAMYLCASSLRPKNTEAFFGQGTRLTVV.

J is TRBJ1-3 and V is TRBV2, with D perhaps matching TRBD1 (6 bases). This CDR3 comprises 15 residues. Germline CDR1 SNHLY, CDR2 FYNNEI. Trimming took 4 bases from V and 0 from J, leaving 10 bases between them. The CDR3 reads CASSGGTHSGNTIYF. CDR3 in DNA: TGTGCCAGCAGTGGAGGGACACACTCTGGAAACACCATATATTTT.

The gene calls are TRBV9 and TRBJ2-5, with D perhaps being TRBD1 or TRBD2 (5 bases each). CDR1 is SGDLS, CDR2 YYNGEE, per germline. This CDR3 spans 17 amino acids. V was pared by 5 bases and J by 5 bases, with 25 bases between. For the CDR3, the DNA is TGTGCCAGCAGTCGTAGCCCTTCCGGGGCGCCGGGGGAGACCCAGTACTTC. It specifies CASSRSPSGAPGETQYF.

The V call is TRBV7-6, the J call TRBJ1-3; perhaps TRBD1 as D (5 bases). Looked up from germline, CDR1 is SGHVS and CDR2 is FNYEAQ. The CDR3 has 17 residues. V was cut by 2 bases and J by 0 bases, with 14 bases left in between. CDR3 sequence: CASSLNSGTDSGNTIYF. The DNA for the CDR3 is TGTGCCAGCAGCTTAAACTCCGGGACTGACTCTGGAAACACCATATATTTT.

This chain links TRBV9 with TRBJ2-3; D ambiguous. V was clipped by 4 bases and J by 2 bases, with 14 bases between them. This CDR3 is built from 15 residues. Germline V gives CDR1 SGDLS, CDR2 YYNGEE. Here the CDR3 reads CASSPRSLVTDTQYF. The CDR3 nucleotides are TGTGCCAGCAGCCCAAGGTCCCTAGTCACAGATACGCAGTATTTT.

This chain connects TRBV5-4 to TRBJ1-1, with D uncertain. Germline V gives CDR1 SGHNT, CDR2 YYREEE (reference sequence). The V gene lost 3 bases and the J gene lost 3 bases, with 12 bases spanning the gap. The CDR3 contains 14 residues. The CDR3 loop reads CASSSRGLDTEAFF. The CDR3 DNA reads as TGTGCCAGCAGCTCGCGAGGGTTGGACACTGAAGCTTTCTTT.

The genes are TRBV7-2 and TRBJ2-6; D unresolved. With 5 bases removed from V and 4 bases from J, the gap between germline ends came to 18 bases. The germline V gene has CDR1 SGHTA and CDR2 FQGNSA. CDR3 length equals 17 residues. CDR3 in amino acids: CASSQTAARAGANVLTF. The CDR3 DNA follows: TGTGCCAGCAGCCAAACGGCGGCCCGGGCCGGGGCCAACGTCCTGACTTTC.

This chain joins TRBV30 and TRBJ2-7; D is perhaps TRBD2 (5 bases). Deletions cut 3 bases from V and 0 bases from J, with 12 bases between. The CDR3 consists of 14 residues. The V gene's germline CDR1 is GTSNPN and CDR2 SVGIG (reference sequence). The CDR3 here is CAWSAGGSSYEQYF. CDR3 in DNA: TGTGCCTGGAGCGCAGGAGGTAGCTCCTACGAGCAGTACTTC.

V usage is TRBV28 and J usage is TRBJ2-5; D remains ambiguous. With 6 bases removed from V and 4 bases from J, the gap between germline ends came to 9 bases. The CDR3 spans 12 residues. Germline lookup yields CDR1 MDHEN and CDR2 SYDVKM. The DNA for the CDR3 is TGTGCCAGCAGCCTACCCGTAGAGACCCAGTACTTC. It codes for CASSLPVETQYF.

The CDR3 DNA is TGTGCCAGCAGTGCACGGACAGACTACACAGATACGCAGTATTTT. Translating it yields CASSARTDYTDTQYF. This chain links TRBV2 with TRBJ2-3; perhaps TRBD1 as D (6 bases). The CDR3 totals 15 residues. Trimming removed 4 bases at V and 2 bases at J, with 13 bases between. Looked up from germline, CDR1 is SNHLY and CDR2 is FYNNEI.

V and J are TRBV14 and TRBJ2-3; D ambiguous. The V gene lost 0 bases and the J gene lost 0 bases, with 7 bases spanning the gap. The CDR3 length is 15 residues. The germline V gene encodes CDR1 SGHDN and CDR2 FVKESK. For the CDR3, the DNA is TGTGCCAGCAGCCAAGATTTCGGGAGCACAGATACGCAGTATTTT. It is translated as CASSQDFGSTDTQYF.

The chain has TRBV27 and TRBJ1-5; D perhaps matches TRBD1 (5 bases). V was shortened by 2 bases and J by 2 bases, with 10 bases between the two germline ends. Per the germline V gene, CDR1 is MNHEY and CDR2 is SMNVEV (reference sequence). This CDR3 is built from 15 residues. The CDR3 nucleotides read TGTGCCAGCAGTTTACTTTCCAGGGGCAATCAGCCCCAGCATTTT. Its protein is CASSLLSRGNQPQHF.

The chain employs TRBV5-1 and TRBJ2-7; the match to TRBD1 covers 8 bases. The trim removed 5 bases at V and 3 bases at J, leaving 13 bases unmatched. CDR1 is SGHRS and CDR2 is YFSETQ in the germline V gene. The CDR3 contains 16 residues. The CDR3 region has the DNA TGCGCCAGCAGGCGGGGACAGGTCACCATAAACTACGAGCAGTACGTC. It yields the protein CASRRGQVTINYEQYV.

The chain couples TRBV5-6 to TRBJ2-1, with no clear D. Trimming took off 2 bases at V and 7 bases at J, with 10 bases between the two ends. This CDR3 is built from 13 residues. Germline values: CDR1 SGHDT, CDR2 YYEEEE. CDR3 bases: TGTGCCAGCAGCTTTACCCCGCGGAATGAGCAGTTCTTC. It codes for CASSFTPRNEQFF.

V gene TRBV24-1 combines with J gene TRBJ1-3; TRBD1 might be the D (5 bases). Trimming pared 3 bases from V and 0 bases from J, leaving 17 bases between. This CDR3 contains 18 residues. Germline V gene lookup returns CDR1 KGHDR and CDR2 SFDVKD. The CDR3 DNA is TGTGCCACCAGTGATGGCGTGGGGCAGCCACCCTCTGGAAACACCATATATTTT. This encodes CATSDGVGQPPSGNTIYF.

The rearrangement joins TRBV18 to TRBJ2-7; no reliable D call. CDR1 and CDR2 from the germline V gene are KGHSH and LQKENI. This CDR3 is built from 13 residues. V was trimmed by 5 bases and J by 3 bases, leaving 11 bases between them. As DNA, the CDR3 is TGTGCCAGCTCAACCTCAGGAAACTACGAGCAGTACGTC. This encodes CASSTSGNYEQYV.

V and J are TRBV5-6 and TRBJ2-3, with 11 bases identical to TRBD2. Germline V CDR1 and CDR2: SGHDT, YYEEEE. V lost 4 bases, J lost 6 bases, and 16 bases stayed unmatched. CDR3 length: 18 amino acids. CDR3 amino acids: CASSLAVIAGGPRDTQYF. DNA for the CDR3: TGTGCCAGCAGCCTAGCGGTGATAGCGGGGGGGCCGAGGGATACGCAGTATTTT.

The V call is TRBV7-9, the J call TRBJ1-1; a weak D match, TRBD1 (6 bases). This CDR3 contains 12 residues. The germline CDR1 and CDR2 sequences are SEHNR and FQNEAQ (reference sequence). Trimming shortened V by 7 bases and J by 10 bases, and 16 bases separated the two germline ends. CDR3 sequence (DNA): TGTGCCAGCACCACCAGGGGAGTAAGAGCTTTCTTT. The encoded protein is CASTTRGVRAFF.

CDR3: CASSPQDFYEQYF. In DNA, the CDR3 is TGTGCCAGTAGCCCCCAGGACTTCTACGAGCAGTACTTC. The chain carries TRBV19 and TRBJ2-7; tentatively, D is TRBD2 (5 bases). Germline CDR1 and CDR2: LNHDA and SQIVND (reference sequence). Trimming left V 6 bases short and J 3 bases short, with 12 bases between. This CDR3 comprises 13 residues.

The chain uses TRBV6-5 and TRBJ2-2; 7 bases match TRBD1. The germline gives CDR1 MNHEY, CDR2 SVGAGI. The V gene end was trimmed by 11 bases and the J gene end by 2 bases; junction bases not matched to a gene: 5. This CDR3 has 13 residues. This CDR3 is CAGWDSNTGELFF. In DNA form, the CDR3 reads TGTGCCGGTTGGGACAGTAACACCGGGGAGCTGTTTTTT.

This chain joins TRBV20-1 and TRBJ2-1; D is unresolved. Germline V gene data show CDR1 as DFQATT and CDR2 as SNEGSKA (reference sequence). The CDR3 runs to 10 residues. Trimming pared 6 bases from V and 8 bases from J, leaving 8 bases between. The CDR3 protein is CSALNHEQFF. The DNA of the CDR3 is TGCAGTGCCCTCAATCATGAGCAGTTCTTC.

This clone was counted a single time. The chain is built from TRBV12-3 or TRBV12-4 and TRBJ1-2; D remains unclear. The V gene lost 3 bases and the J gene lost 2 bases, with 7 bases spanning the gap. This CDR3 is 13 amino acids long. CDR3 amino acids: CASSFSKNYGYTF. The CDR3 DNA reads TGTGCCAGCAGTTTCTCCAAAAACTATGGCTACACCTTC.

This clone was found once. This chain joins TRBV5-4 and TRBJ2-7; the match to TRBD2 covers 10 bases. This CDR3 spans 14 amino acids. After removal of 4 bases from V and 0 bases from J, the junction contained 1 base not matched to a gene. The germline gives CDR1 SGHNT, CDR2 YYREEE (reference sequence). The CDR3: CASSPSGGSYEQYV. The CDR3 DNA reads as TGTGCCAGCAGCCCTAGCGGGGGCTCCTACGAGCAGTACGTC.

The CDR3 protein is CSALDGLYGYTF. DNA for the CDR3: TGCAGCGCCCTAGACGGACTGTATGGCTACACCTTC. V usage is TRBV29-1 and J usage is TRBJ1-2; D remains ambiguous. This CDR3 has 12 residues. Between the trimmed V and J ends, which lost 7 bases and 5 bases, there was a span of 14 bases. Germline V lookup: CDR1 SQVTM, CDR2 ANQGSEA.

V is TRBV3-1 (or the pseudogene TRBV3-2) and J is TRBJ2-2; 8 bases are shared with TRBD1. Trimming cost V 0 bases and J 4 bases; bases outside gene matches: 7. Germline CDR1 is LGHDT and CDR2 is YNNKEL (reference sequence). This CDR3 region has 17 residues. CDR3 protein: CASSQDKGQGSTGELFF. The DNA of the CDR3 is TGTGCCAGCAGCCAAGATAAAGGACAGGGCAGCACCGGGGAGCTGTTTTTT.

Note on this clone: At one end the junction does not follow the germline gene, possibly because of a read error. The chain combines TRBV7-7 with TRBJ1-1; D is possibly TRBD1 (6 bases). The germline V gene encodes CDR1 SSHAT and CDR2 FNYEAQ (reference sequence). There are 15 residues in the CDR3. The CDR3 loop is CASSLVRSGVTEAFF. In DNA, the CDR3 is TGTGCTAGCAGCTTAGTTAGGTCAGGGGTCACTGAAGCTTTCTTT.

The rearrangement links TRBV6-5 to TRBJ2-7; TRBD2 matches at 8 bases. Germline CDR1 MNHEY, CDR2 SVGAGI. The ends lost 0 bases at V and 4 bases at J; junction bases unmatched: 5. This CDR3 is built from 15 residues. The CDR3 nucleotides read TGTGCCAGCAGTTACTCAGCTAGCGGGCCTTACGAGCAGTACTTC. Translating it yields CASSYSASGPYEQYF.

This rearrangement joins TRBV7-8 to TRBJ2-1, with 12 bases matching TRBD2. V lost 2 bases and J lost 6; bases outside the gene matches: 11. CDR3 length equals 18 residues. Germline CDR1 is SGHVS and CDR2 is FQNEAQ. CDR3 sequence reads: CASSLTPPSGGAGNEQFF. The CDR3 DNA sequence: TGTGCCAGCAGCTTAACCCCTCCTAGCGGGGGGGCAGGCAATGAGCAGTTCTTC.

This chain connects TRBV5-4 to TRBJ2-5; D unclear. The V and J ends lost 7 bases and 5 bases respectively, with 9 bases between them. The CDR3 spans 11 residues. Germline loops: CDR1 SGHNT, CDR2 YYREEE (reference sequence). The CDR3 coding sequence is TGTGCCAGCGGGGTACCGGAGACCCAGTACTTC. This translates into CASGVPETQYF.

CDR3 nucleotides: TGTGCCAGCAGTCACGGACAGGGGCCTCTTCGGGAGCAGTTCTTC. Translating gives CASSHGQGPLREQFF. The chain links TRBV7-2 to TRBJ2-1; TRBD1 aligns across 9 bases. Germline values: CDR1 SGHTA, CDR2 FQGNSA. V lost 6 bases to trimming and J lost 10 bases; unmatched junction nucleotides: 13. CDR3 length: 15 residues.